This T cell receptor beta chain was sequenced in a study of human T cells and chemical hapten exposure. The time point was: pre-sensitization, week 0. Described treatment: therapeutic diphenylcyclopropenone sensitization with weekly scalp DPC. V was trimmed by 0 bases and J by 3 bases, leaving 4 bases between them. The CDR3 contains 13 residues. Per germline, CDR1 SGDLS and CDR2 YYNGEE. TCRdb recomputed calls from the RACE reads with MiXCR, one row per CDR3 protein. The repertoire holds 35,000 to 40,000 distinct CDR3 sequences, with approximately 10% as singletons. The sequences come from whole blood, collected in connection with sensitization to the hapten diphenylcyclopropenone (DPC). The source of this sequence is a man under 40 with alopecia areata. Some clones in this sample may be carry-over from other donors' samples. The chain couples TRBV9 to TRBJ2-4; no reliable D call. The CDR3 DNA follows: TGTGCCAGCAGCGTAGACGGCAAAAACATTCAGTACTTC. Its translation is CASSVDGKNIQYF.